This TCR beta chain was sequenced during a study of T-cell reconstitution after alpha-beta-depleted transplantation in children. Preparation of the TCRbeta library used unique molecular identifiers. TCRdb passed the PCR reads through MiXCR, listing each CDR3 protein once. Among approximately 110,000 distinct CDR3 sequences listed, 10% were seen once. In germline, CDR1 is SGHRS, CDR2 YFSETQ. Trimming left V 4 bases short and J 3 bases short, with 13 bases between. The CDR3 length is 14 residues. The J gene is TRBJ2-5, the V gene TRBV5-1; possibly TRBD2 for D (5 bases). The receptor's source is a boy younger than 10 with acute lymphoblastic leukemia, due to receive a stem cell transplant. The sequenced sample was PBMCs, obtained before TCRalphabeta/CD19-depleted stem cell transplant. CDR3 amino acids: CASSLSSTKETQYF. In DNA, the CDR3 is TGCGCCAGCAGCCTATCTAGCACAAAAGAGACCCAGTACTTC.